The 7 T cell receptor beta chains given below trace back to one sample, sequenced in a study of blood T cells in healthy people across ages. Primers used in a second PCR of about 6 to 11 cycles were a sample-barcoded 5' primer and a J-beta primer mix. TCRdb reprocessed the 5' RACE reads with MiXCR, giving one entry per CDR3 protein. The sample lists roughly 1.7 million distinct CDR3 sequences; about 35% were seen once. Input material: blood. The receptor source for this set is a woman aged 25 to 39 in good health.

The J gene is TRBJ1-1, the V gene TRBV7-9; no reliable D call. The germline V gene has CDR1 SEHNR and CDR2 FQNEAQ (reference sequence). Trimming cost V 5 bases and J 5 bases, with 15 bases left between them. The CDR3 has 14 residues. The CDR3 bases are TGTGCCAGCAGCCCAGGCAAGGGTGGGACTGAAGCTTTCTTT. As protein: CASSPGKGGTEAFF.

Only a few counts were recorded for this clonotype. This chain links TRBV29-1 with TRBJ1-1; D call uncertain. Per the germline V gene, CDR1 is SQVTM and CDR2 is ANQGSEA. The CDR3 has 13 residues. Trimming removed 4 bases at V and 0 bases at J, with 9 bases between. The CDR3 nucleotides are TGCAGCGTTGTGGGGAACCTGAACACTGAAGCTTTCTTT. This codes for CSVVGNLNTEAFF. The whole variable domain, filled in from reference TRBV29-1 and TRBJ1-1, reads SAVISQKPSRDICQRGTSLTIQCQVDSQVTMMFWYRQQPGQSLTLIATANQGSEATYESGFVIDKFPISRPNLTFSTLTVSNMSPEDSSIYLCSVVGNLNTEAFFGQGTRLTVV.

This clonotype has just a few counts. The chain links TRBV20-1 to TRBJ2-3, with 8 bases identical to TRBD2. The J segment lost 1 base and the V segment lost 2 bases, leaving 17 bases of the junction unmatched. This CDR3 spans 19 amino acids. In germline, CDR1 is DFQATT, CDR2 SNEGSKA (reference sequence). Written as DNA, the CDR3 is TGCAGTGCTAGAACCTATGGCGGGAGGCCCAAGGACCGCACAGATACGCAGTATTTT. Amino acids: CSARTYGGRPKDRTDTQYF.

Comment on this clonotype: A much more abundant neighbour one base away suggests this may be a read error. The rearrangement links TRBV7-2 to TRBJ2-7, with TRBD2 matching over 9 bases. The CDR3 length is 14 residues. Per the germline V gene, CDR1 is SGHTA and CDR2 is FQGNSA. This CDR3 reads CASSLRGGAAEQHF. CDR3 in DNA: TGTGCCAGCAGCTTACGCGGGGGGGCGGCCGAGCAGCACTTC.

The chain is built from TRBV7-2 and TRBJ2-5; 7 bases match TRBD2. The V segment lost 7 bases and the J segment 4 bases; nucleotides outside the gene matches: 9. CDR1 and CDR2 from the germline V gene are SGHTA and FQGNSA. This CDR3 comprises 14 residues. CDR3 bases: TGTGCCAGCATCAGGGCGGGAGTGCGAGAGACCCAGTACTTC. This gives the protein CASIRAGVRETQYF.

As concerns this clonotype: A much bigger clone sits one base away, suggesting this may be a read error. The chain carries TRBV10-1 and TRBJ2-7, with 7 bases that match TRBD2. The CDR3 has 15 residues. Germline CDR1 reads WNHNN; CDR2 reads SYGVQD (reference sequence). V was clipped by 10 bases and J by 0 bases; unmatched bases: 12. CDR3 nucleotide sequence: TGCGCCAACAAGGGACTACCCATAACCTCCTACGAGCAGTACTTC. Amino acids: CANKGLPITSYEQYF.

The chain uses TRBV20-1 and TRBJ1-2, with D uncertain. Germline loops: CDR1 DFQATT, CDR2 SNEGSKA (reference sequence). The length of the CDR3 is 14 residues. V lost 0 bases, J lost 5 bases, and 13 bases lay in between. CDR3 loop: CSAREDTKSYGYTF. In DNA form, the CDR3 reads TGCAGTGCTAGAGAAGACACTAAGAGTTATGGCTACACCTTC.